This entry describes one TCR beta chain. Its antigen remains unknown. These data are taken from a study of T cell repertoires in cytomegalovirus infection. On the study more broadly: CMV infection and matching HLA type were both indicated by public TCR beta signatures.

TCRdb independently ran MiXCR on the reads; one entry per CDR3 protein. The table has hundreds of thousands of distinct CDR3 sequences, approximately 30% seen once. Findings and limits, study-wide: The study identified carriers of CMV plus the relevant HLA from cumulative public TCR beta family frequency. HLA-C-restricted CMV-specific TCR beta clonotypes prevailed in the ex vivo response.

The sequence derives from a human donor in good health (CMV status not recorded). Some clones in this sample may be carry-over from other donors' samples. The sequencing used cultured CD8+ T cells from PBMCs, collected from culture after CMV antigen stimulation.

CDR3: CSASLRPWDTQYF. Written as DNA, the CDR3 is TGCAGTGCTAGCCTCAGGCCGTGGGATACGCAGTATTTT. V is TRBV20-1 and J is TRBJ2-3, with D uncertain. The CDR3 is made up of 13 amino acids. Deletions cut 3 bases from V and 6 bases from J, with 13 bases between. The V gene's germline CDR1 is DFQATT and CDR2 SNEGSKA (reference sequence).